The entry below gives a single TCR beta chain sequence along with its context. This entry belongs to a study of T cell changes during pregnancy in multiple sclerosis. Sequenced by immunoSEQ multiplex PCR; TCRdb stores in-frame clones only, minus some. The table includes 38,000 or so clones, around 93% detected once. CDR3 length equals 16 residues. Germline V gene lookup returns CDR1 MGHDK and CDR2 SYGVNS. V was clipped by 6 bases and J by 0 bases; unmatched bases: 8. The chain is built from TRBV25-1 and TRBJ2-1, with 7 bases aligning to TRBD2. The receptor was isolated from a female donor with multiple sclerosis, enrolled in a pregnancy study. The starting material was CD4+ T cells from peripheral blood mononuclear cells, obtained in the first trimester of pregnancy. The CDR3 loop reads CASSRGRGSSYNEQFF. Written as DNA, the CDR3 is TGTGCCAGCAGCCGAGGGCGGGGGAGCTCCTACAATGAGCAGTTCTTC.